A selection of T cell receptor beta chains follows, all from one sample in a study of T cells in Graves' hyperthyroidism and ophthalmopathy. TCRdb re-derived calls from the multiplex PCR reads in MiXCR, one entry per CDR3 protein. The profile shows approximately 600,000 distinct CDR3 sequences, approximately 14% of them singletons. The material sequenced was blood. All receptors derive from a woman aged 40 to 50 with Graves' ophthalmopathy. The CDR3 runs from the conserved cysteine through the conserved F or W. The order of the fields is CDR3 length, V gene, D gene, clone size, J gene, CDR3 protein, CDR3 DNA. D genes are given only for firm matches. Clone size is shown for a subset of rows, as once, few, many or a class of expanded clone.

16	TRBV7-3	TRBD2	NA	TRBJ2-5	CASSATSGMGRETQYF	TGTGCCAGCAGCGCTACTAGCGGGATGGGGAGAGAGACCCAGTACTTC
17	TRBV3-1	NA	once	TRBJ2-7	CASRPPTRRGLSYEQYF	TGTGCCAGCAGACCACCCACTCGTAGGGGCTTATCCTACGAGCAGTACTTC
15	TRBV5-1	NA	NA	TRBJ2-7	CASSLVLGGTYEQYF	TGCGCCAGCAGCTTGGTTTTGGGCGGGACCTACGAGCAGTACTTC
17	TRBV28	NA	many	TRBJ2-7	CASSFNAAAVVSYEQYF	TGTGCCAGCAGTTTTAATGCTGCGGCAGTTGTATCCTACGAGCAGTACTTC
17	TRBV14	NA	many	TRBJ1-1	CASSQDRAVGGNTEAFF	TGTGCCAGCAGCCAAGATAGGGCAGTCGGTGGGAACACTGAAGCTTTCTTT
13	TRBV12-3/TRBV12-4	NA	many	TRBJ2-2	CASSPDWTGELFF	TGTGCCAGCAGTCCGGACTGGACCGGGGAGCTGTTTTTT
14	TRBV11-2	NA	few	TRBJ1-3	CATRLGYSGNTIYF	TGTGCCACCCGCCTAGGGTACTCTGGAAACACCATATATTTT
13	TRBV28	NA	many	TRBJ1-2	CASSFGMNYGYTF	TGTGCCAGCAGTTTCGGCATGAACTATGGCTACACCTTC
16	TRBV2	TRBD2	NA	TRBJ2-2	CASSGVAGDNTGELFF	TGTGCCAGCAGTGGGGTAGCGGGAGATAACACCGGGGAGCTGTTTTTT
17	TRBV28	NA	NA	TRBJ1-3	CASSLWYQTEAGNTIYF	TGTGCCAGCAGTTTATGGTACCAAACGGAAGCTGGAAACACCATATATTTT
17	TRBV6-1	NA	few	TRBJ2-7	CASGSQGPAGHSYEQYF	TGTGCCAGCGGCTCTCAAGGGCCCGCCGGCCACTCCTACGAGCAGTACTTC
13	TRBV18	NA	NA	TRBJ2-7	CASSPQSAYEQYF	TGTGCCAGCTCACCTCAGTCTGCTTACGAGCAGTACTTC
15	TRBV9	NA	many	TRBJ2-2	CASSPGGGFVGELFF	TGTGCCAGCAGCCCCGGTGGGGGCTTTGTCGGGGAGCTGTTTTTT
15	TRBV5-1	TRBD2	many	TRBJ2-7	CASSLITSGLYEQYF	TGCGCCAGCAGCTTAATTACTAGCGGGCTCTACGAGCAGTACTTC
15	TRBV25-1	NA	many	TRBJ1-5	CASSEGIHSNQPQHF	TGTGCCAGCAGTGAGGGGATACATAGCAATCAGCCCCAGCATTTT
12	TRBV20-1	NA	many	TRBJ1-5	CSARASNQPQHF	TGCAGTGCTAGAGCTAGCAATCAGCCCCAGCATTTT
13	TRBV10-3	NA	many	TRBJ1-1	CAITAGRGTEAFF	TGTGCCATCACGGCAGGACGGGGCACTGAAGCTTTCTTT
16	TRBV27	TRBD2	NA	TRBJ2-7	CASSLSALALSYEQYF	TGTGCCAGCAGTTTATCGGCACTAGCGCTCTCCTACGAGCAGTACTTC
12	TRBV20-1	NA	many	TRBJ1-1	CSARDVNTEAFF	TGCAGTGCTAGAGATGTGAACACTGAAGCTTTCTTT
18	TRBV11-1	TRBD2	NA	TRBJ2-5	CASSLTSGRPGGQETQYF	TGTGCCAGCAGCTTAACTAGCGGGAGGCCGGGGGGCCAAGAGACCCAGTACTTC
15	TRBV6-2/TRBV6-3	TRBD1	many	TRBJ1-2	CASSYPGQGYYGYTF	TGTGCCAGCAGTTACCCGGGACAGGGGTACTATGGCTACACCTTC
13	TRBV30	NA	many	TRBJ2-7	CAWSELRGSEQYF	TGTGCCTGGAGTGAGTTAAGGGGGAGCGAGCAGTACTTC
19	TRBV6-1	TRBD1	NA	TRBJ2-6	CASSEEGTGLILGANVLTF	TGTGCCAGCAGTGAAGAAGGGACAGGGTTAATTTTGGGGGCCAACGTCCTGACTTTC
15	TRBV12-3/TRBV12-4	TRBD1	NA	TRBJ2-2	CASRWTGLNTGELFF	TGTGCCAGCAGATGGACAGGGTTGAACACCGGGGAGCTGTTTTTT
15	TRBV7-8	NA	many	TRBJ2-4	CASSLAAGRSDIQYF	TGTGCCAGCAGCTTAGCCGCAGGGCGCTCTGACATTCAGTACTTC
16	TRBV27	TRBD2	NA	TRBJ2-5	CASSRSPGTSVRAQYF	TGTGCCAGCAGTCGTTCCCCCGGGACTAGCGTGAGAGCCCAGTACTTC
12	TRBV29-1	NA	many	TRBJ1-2	CSVRHGNYGYTF	TGCAGCGTTCGACATGGCAACTATGGCTACACCTTC
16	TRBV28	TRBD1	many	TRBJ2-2	CASSETGQPNTGELFF	TGTGCCAGCAGCGAGACAGGGCAACCGAACACCGGGGAGCTGTTTTTT
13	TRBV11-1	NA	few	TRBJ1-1	CASSLVAGTEAFF	TGTGCCAGCAGCTTAGTGGCTGGCACTGAAGCTTTCTTT
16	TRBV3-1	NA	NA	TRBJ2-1	CASSGPTSFAHNEQFF	TGTGCCAGCAGCGGACCAACTAGTTTCGCCCACAATGAGCAGTTCTTC
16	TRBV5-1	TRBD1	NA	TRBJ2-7	CASSSFAGQGVDEQYF	TGCGCCAGCAGCTCCTTTGCGGGACAGGGAGTAGACGAGCAGTACTTC
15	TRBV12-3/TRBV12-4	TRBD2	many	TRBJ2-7	CASSQTSGEDYEQYF	TGTGCCAGCAGTCAAACTAGCGGCGAGGACTACGAGCAGTACTTC
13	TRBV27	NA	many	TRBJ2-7	CASSQTRPYEQYF	TGTGCCAGCAGTCAGACTAGACCCTACGAGCAGTACTTC
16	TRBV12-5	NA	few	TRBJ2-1	CASGPAKGSTYNEQFF	TGTGCTAGTGGTCCCGCCAAGGGGAGTACCTACAATGAGCAGTTCTTC